This TCR beta chain was retrieved from a study of cytomegalovirus exposure and HLA in healthy donors (dated by TCRdb to the late 2010s). Regarding the study in general: An earlier analysis of some 600 of the donors reported 276 Gb of sequence data and 117 million unique TCR beta sequences obtained from approximately 180 million T cells. Roughly five DR-DQ haplotypes were handled as single units for association and clustering because linkage in the cohort was strong. HLA typing included class I and class II loci at four-digit resolution. To decide whether each TCR beta V gene segment behaved as functional or pseudogenic, an earlier analysis of fewer than 750 of the donors relied on high-throughput TCR beta sequencing. The study aimed to test whether cataloging public T cell receptors could reveal signatures of past pathogen exposure. The T cell repertoires of under 750 subjects were profiled by immunosequencing and related to cytomegalovirus serostatus. To study patterns of TCR occurrence, a later analysis re-analyzed previously published TCR beta repertoires from 700 or so donors and added high-resolution HLA genotyping. To predict cytomegalovirus infection status, the study combined high-throughput TCR immunosequencing, statistical association of individual TCRs with disease status, and machine learning. Roughly 300 gigabases of sequencing data and 75 million to 85 million unique TCR sequences made up an early release that covered some 640 HLA-typed donors. On average, roughly 240,000 unique TCR beta nucleotide sequences were sequenced per donor among fewer than 500 genotyped donors of the cohort, with around 19% of those sequences being non-productive. The number of donors typed differed by locus, with 629-630 for A, B, C, DRB1 and DQB1, 522 for DQA1, 600 to 610 for DPA1, and 472 for DPB1. Donor age, sex, ethnicity and CMV serostatus were compiled alongside the repertoire data. In addition to the first cohort of around 670 subjects, a separate validation cohort of 130 or so different subjects was used. Of the roughly 400 genotyped donors, around 81% fell in the genetic ancestry cluster associated with self-reported Caucasian donors. Rather than drawing on any new phenotypic data, the later analysis identified candidate immune exposures from TCR beta sequences and the way those sequences occurred across donors. A later genetic analysis took genome-wide SNP genotypes for 398 of the 666 donors and used that subset as a discovery cohort. Every repertoire in the discovery cohort had been generated on one and the same sequencing platform.

Unmatched junction bases come to 7, with V trimmed by 5 bases and J by 6 bases. From the germline V gene, CDR1 is SGHRS and CDR2 is YFSETQ. The CDR3 spans 13 residues, from the cysteine through the phenylalanine. Only the CDR3 portion is preserved as DNA: 39 bases, with reading frame beginning at the first base. Study-wide conclusions, independent of this receptor: Most TCR sequences were seen in very few donors, while some public TCRs were found in many individuals. A later genetic analysis reported fewer N-insertions in productive TCRs among donors in an Asian-associated ancestry cluster than the roughly 620-donor mean. Assigning TCR associations to individual alleles was difficult when HLA alleles, especially DR and DQ, strongly co-occurred. An association between a missense DCLRE1C variant and V-gene and J-gene trimming of TCR beta chains was found in a later genetic analysis and replicated in an independent cohort. In this cohort, only TCR beta chains were sequenced, and detectable features were limited by the absence of alpha or paired-chain data. In vitro tests confirmed that a few of the cytomegalovirus-associated TCR beta chains recognize cytomegalovirus antigens. Several of the top co-occurrence clusters appeared to be linked to parvovirus B19, influenza, CMV and Epstein-Barr virus, according to a later analysis. Over 15 rarely observed V segments, including chromosome 9 orphons, were excluded from the earlier analysis of approximately 600 of the donors because counts were too low. In a later analysis, HLA-associated TCR beta chains were found to be more clonally expanded and to have lower generation probabilities than equally common non-associated chains. It was suggested by the authors that the approach could potentially be generalized to other disease states and immunological phenotypes. Broadly in line with IMGT annotations, most TCR beta V segments showed up in productive rearrangements about 87% or about 30% of the time in an earlier analysis of several hundred of the donors. In a later analysis, 16,951 TCR beta sequences were associated with specific HLA alleles at a false discovery rate of 0.05. Most CMV-associated TCR beta chains appeared to be HLA-restricted in a later analysis, and the HLA associations seemed to be driven largely by CMV exposure. The study listed 150 to 200 TCR beta chains as associated with cytomegalovirus. Roughly uniform sequencing depth across donors was assumed in presence/absence analyses, although this assumption may not hold. Because some donors lacked HLA typing at each locus, the association tests relied only on the typed subset. A further reported finding was that TCR beta sequences accurately predicted the HLA-A and HLA-B alleles for most subjects in the first cohort. Cytomegalovirus status was reported to be diagnosed by the classifier with high specificity and sensitivity in both the original and validation cohorts. The 87-base-pair reads could not distinguish some IMGT-functional V segments, including TRBV6-2 and TRBV6-3, so those segments were excluded. CMV serostatus was the only immune exposure information available for the cohort. Linkage disequilibrium might explain the correlated functional status among segregating V segments, but an unknown experimental factor could not be ruled out. The sequencing pipeline was judged likely to have produced a cluster of highly shared sequence variants as a technical artifact. According to a later analysis, TCR association rates differed among HLA loci, with DRB1 alleles showing the most associated TCRs and HLA-C alleles showing the fewest.

Receptor amplification or capture employed the immunoSEQ multiplex PCR assay. The multiplex PCR relied on a mix of 60 forward primers for TCR Vbeta segments and 13 reverse primers for TCR Jbeta segments. The CDR3 region of rearranged TCR beta genes was amplified from genomic DNA with a multiplex PCR assay. The amplified TCR beta libraries were sequenced on the Illumina HiSeq System as 87-base-pair reads. In the original analysis: A later analysis counted tens of millions of unique TCR beta chains across the 500 to 850 repertoires, and roughly 10 million of these chains were shared by at least two donors. A nearest-neighbor algorithm error-corrected the raw reads and collapsed the reads into unique sequences, merging closely related sequences to remove PCR and sequencing errors. CDR3 sequences were aligned to IMGT reference sequences to assign V, D and J gene segments. For a sequence to be retained, at least a six-nucleotide match to both a V gene segment and a J gene segment was required. Rearrangements were classified as productive when the CDR3 lacked stop codons and remained in frame with V and J, and all other rearrangements were classified as non-productive. CDR3 was defined by IMGT convention, running from the second conserved V-encoded cysteine to the conserved J-encoded phenylalanine. In an earlier analysis of approximately 590 of the donors, sequences lacking an unambiguous match to a single V gene segment were excluded. In an earlier analysis of some 590 of the donors, a V segment was called functional when productive rearrangements were above 56.7%, and segregating when the standard deviation between donors exceeded 5%. To diagnose cytomegalovirus status from the catalog of TCR beta chain sequences, a statistical classification framework was built. V and J gene assignment, in a later analysis, came from comparing TCR nucleotide sequences with IMGT/GENE-DB human TR gene sequences. The TCRdist pipeline was used in a later analysis to assign CDR3 sequences and most-parsimonious VDJ recombination scenarios. A later analysis defined each TCR beta chain by its CDR3 amino acid sequence plus V-gene family, and excluded reads lacking a unique V-gene family. A later analysis removed nearly 600 highly shared, low-generation-probability nucleotide sequences to deal with suspected cross-contamination and a sequencing artifact. In a later analysis, a clonal expansion index was calculated for each public chain from normalized within-repertoire ranks of inferred template counts. In a later analysis, generation probabilities were computed using a VDJ recombination model fitted to out-of-frame rearrangements, and the results were checked against IGoR. Hypergeometric tests were used in a later analysis to score TCR-TCR, TCR-HLA and TCR-CMV co-occurrence, with a repertoire-size bias correction applied to the TCR pairs. False discovery rates were estimated in a later analysis by permuting HLA or CMV assignments 20 times. In a later analysis, co-occurring TCRs were grouped with DBSCAN, and TCRdist sequence similarity was added when clustering was performed within HLA-allele-positive subsets. Repertoires with fewer than 30,000 or more than 120,000 public chains were left out of co-occurrence clustering, as were about five repertoires with anomalous nucleotide sharing. TCRdb carries this immuneACCESS record with in-frame sequences only. Its versions omit some clonotypes, under half of them owing to an unresolved V gene in the studies checked, with the rest unexplained. The V and J calls and the clone size are those of that table, but D and trimming were determined from the DNA. The sample table holds some 71,000 clones, of which around 70% were seen once. The leading ten clones occupy 6% to 9.5% of the sample.

The cohort comprised under 700 healthy bone marrow donors. At the time of sampling, all cohort members were nominally healthy, though unrecorded immune exposures were likely present. The donor tested CMV seropositive, placing the donor among the approximately 310 seropositive members of the cohort. A peripheral blood sample was provided by each donor, and peripheral blood mononuclear cells were used for TCR beta sequencing. The Qiagen DNeasy Blood Extraction Kit was used to extract genomic DNA from the blood cell samples. As to this clone: No cognate antigen has been identified for it. Base qualities are not recorded, but no much larger clone differs from it by a single base.

The chain is assembled from TRBV5-1 and TRBJ1-1, with 7 junctional bases fitting TRBD1. The sample taken for sequencing was PBMCs. This sequence originates from a man aged 35 to 55 in good health and CMV-seropositive. The sequenced DNA is TGCGCCAGCAGGTCCGGGACAGTGCCTGAAGCTTTCTTT. It specifies CASRSGTVPEAFF.